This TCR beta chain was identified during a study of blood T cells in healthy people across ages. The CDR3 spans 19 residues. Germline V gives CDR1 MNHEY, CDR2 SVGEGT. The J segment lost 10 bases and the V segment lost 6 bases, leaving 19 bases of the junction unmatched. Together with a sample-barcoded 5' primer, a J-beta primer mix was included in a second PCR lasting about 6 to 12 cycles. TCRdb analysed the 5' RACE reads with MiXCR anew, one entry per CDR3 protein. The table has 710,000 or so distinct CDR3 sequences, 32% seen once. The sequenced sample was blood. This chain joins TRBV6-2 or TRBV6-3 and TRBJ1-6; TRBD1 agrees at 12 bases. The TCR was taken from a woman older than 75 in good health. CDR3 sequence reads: CASSPGQGAIIQSSSPLHF. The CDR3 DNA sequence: TGTGCCAGCAGCCCGGGACAGGGGGCGATAATACAATCAAGCTCACCCCTCCACTTT.